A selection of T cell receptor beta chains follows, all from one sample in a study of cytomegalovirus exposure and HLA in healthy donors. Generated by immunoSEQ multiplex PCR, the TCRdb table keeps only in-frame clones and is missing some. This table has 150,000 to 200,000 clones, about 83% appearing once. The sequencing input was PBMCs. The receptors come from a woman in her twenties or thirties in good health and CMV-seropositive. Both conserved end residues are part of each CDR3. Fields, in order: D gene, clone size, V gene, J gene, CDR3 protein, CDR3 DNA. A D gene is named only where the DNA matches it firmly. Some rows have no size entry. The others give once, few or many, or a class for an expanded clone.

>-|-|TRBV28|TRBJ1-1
CASSLGQYTEAFF
TGTGCCAGCAGCCTAGGACAGTACACTGAAGCTTTCTTT
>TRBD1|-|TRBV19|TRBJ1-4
CASSTGTEALFF
TGTGCCAGTAGCACCGGGACAGAGGCACTGTTTTTT
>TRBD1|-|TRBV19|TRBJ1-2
CATHLGDRGSYGYTF
TGTGCCACCCACCTAGGTGACAGGGGCTCCTATGGCTACACCTTC
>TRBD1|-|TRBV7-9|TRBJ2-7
CASSLQGVYEQYF
TGTGCCAGCAGCTTACAGGGGGTCTACGAGCAGTACTTC
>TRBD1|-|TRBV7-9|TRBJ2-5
CASSAWTGKETQYF
TGTGCCAGCAGCGCCTGGACAGGGAAAGAGACCCAGTACTTC
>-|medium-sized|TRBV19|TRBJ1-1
CASSKGRTRGMSTEAFF
TGTGCCAGTTCCAAAGGGAGGACTCGGGGCATGAGCACTGAAGCTTTCTTT
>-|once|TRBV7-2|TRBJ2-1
CASSLVASRNNEQFF
TGTGCCAGCAGCTTAGTGGCTAGCAGAAACAATGAGCAGTTCTTC
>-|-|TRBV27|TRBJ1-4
CASSLSRMRYATNEKLFF
TGTGCCAGCAGTTTATCCCGTATGCGGTATGCAACTAATGAAAAACTGTTTTTT
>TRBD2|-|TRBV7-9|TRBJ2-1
CASRATSGGNSYNEQFF
TGTGCCAGCAGAGCGACTAGCGGGGGGAACTCCTACAATGAGCAGTTCTTC
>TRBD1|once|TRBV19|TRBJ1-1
CASSIPDREARKTEAFF
TGTGCCAGTAGTATCCCTGACAGGGAGGCTCGGAAAACTGAAGCTTTCTTT
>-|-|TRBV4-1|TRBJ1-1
CASSREWGTNTEAFF
TGCGCCAGCAGCCGGGAGTGGGGAACGAACACTGAAGCTTTCTTT
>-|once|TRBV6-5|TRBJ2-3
CASSYVQGRTDTQYF
TGTGCCAGCAGTTACGTCCAGGGTCGGACAGATACGCAGTATTTT
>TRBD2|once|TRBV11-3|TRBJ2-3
CASSNRLAGHTQYF
TGTGCCAGCAGCAACCGACTAGCGGGACATACGCAGTATTTT
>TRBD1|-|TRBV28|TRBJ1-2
CASSGDRIYGYTF
TGTGCCAGCAGTGGGGACAGAATCTATGGCTACACCTTC
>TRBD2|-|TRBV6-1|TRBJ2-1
CASSASSGRWGEQFF
TGTGCCAGCAGTGCGTCTAGCGGGAGATGGGGTGAGCAGTTCTTC
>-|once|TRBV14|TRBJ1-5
CASSQDNLRSLTDKPQHF
TGTGCCAGCAGCCAAGATAACCTCCGATCCCTGACAGACAAGCCCCAGCATTTT
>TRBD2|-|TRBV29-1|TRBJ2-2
CSVASGGASDTGELFF
TGCAGCGTTGCGAGCGGGGGGGCCTCGGACACCGGGGAGCTGTTTTTT
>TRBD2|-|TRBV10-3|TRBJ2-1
CAIMGLAGGGNEQFF
TGTGCCATCATGGGGCTAGCGGGAGGGGGTAATGAGCAGTTCTTC
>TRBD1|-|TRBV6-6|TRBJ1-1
CASSYPLTGGTEAFF
TGTGCCAGCAGTTACCCTTTGACAGGGGGCACTGAAGCTTTCTTT
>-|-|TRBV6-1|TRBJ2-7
CASSELYEQYF
TGTGCCAGCAGTGAACTATACGAGCAGTACTTC
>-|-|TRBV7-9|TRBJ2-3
CASSKGGIGTDTQYF
TGTGCCAGCAGCAAAGGGGGTATCGGCACAGATACGCAGTATTTT
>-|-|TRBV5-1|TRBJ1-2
CASSFALSNYGYTF
TGCGCCAGCAGCTTCGCACTCTCTAACTATGGCTACACCTTC
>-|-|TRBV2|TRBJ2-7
CASSGSQGYEQYF
TGTGCCAGCAGTGGATCACAGGGATACGAGCAGTACTTC
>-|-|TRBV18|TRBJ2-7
CASSPRDTGFEQYF
TGTGCCAGCTCACCACGGGATACAGGGTTCGAGCAGTACTTC
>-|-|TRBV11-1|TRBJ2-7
CASSLSTGGQYEQYF
TGTGCCAGCAGCTTAAGCACGGGGGGCCAGTACGAGCAGTACTTC
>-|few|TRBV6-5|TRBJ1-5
CASGRGGQPQHF
TGTGCCAGTGGCAGGGGCGGTCAGCCCCAGCATTTT